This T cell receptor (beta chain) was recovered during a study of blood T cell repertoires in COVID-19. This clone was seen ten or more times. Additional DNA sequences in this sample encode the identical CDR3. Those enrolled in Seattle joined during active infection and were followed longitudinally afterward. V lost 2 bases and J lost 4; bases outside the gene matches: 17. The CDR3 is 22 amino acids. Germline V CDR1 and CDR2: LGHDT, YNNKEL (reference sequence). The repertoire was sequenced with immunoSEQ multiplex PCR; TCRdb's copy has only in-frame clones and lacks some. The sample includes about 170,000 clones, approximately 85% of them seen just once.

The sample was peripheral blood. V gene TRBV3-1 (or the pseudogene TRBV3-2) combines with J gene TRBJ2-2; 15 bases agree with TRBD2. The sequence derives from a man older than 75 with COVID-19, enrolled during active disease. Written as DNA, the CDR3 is TGTGCCAGCAGCCAACATCCATCCGTAGGACTAGCGGGGGGGGCCGGCACCGGGGAGCTGTTTTTT. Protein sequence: CASSQHPSVGLAGGAGTGELFF.